The rows below give T cell receptor beta chains drawn from one sample of a study of cytomegalovirus exposure and HLA in healthy donors. Produced via immunoSEQ multiplex PCR; TCRdb's table is partial and in-frame only. This table has about 270,000 clones, 72% appearing once. Sequenced material: PBMCs. The source is a female donor in good health and CMV-seronegative. Both conserved end residues are part of each CDR3. The D gene is left open where the match is weak. Size is stated for part of the rows, as once, few or many counts, or as a class when the clone is expanded.

.,TRBD1,TRBV18,TRBJ2-7,TGTGCCAGCTCACCAGCCTCGACAGGGCACGAGCAGTACTTC,CASSPASTGHEQYF
.,TRBD1,TRBV5-1,TRBJ2-2,TGCGCCAGCGCGACAGGGCAGAACACCGGGGAGCTGTTTTTT,CASATGQNTGELFF
.,TRBD2,TRBV28,TRBJ2-3,TGTGCCAGCAGTTTAGCGGGAGAGGGCCCAGATACGCAGTATTTT,CASSLAGEGPDTQYF
.,.,TRBV7-2,TRBJ1-4,TGTGCCAGCAGCTTAGTGGGGGCGACTAATGAAAAACTGTTTTTT,CASSLVGATNEKLFF
once,.,TRBV2,TRBJ2-7,TGTGCCAGCAGGGCAGGTGTTCACGAGCAGTACTTC,CASRAGVHEQYF
.,.,TRBV19,TRBJ2-3,TGTGCCAGTAGTATCCTAGGGGAGGCCACAGATACGCAGTATTTT,CASSILGEATDTQYF
.,.,TRBV7-2,TRBJ2-3,TGTGCCAGCAGCTTAGAAGTGGGCGATACGCAGTATTTT,CASSLEVGDTQYF
.,.,TRBV6-1,TRBJ2-5,TGTGCCAGCAGTGAAGCGCAAGGCCTGGGGGCAGAGACCCAGTACTTC,CASSEAQGLGAETQYF
.,.,TRBV29-1,TRBJ1-2,TGCAGCGTTGAAGGGACAGATAACGGCTACACCTTC,CSVEGTDNGYTF
.,.,TRBV5-1,TRBJ1-1,TGCGCCAGCAGCGCCCGGGACACAGAATTTAACACTGAAGCTTTCTTT,CASSARDTEFNTEAFF
.,.,TRBV2,TRBJ1-4,TGTGCCAGCAGTCGGAGGGCACTAGGGGCTAACGGTGAAAAACTGTTTTTT,CASSRRALGANGEKLFF
once,.,TRBV21-1,TRBJ2-5,TGTGCCAGCACGGTTCAAAAATATCCCCCTCTGGGAGAGTCCCCCCAAGAGACCCAGTACTTC,CASTVQKYPPLGESPQETQYF
.,TRBD2,TRBV5-6,TRBJ2-7,TGTGCCAGCAGCCAGATACTAGCGAGGAATGACTACGAGCAGTACTTC,CASSQILARNDYEQYF
.,.,TRBV4-2,TRBJ2-2,TGTGCCAGCAGCCAAGGGGAAAGGACAGGGAGGGGCGGGGAGCTGTTTTTT,CASSQGERTGRGGELFF
.,.,TRBV30,TRBJ2-7,TGTGCCTGGAGCACCGGGGTCGTTTACGAGCAGTACTTC,CAWSTGVVYEQYF
.,.,TRBV7-2,TRBJ2-5,TGTGCCAGCAGCTTGCCTCAGGGCCGAGAGACCCAGTACTTC,CASSLPQGRETQYF
.,TRBD1,TRBV27,TRBJ2-5,TGTGCCAGCAGTTTATCAGCAGGGGGCGAGACCCAGTACTTC,CASSLSAGGETQYF
once,.,TRBV11-2,TRBJ2-1,TGTGCCAGCAGCTTAGTGGCGGGGCAGTACAATGAGCAGTTCTTC,CASSLVAGQYNEQFF
.,.,TRBV6-5,TRBJ2-1,TGTGCCAGCAGCCGTTCCTTTTCCTACAATGAGCGGTTCTTC,CASSRSFSYNERFF
few,TRBD1,TRBV10-1,TRBJ1-5,TGCGCCATCGACAGGGGGCGTCATCAGCCCCAGCATTTT,CAIDRGRHQPQHF
.,TRBD1,TRBV29-1,TRBJ2-1,TGCAGCGCTTACCAGCGGGACAGGGTTTCTGGTGAGCAGTTCTTC,CSAYQRDRVSGEQFF
.,TRBD1,TRBV5-4,TRBJ2-1,TGTGCCAGCAGCTTTGGACAGGGGGCGAGTGGGTACAATGAGCAGTTCTTC,CASSFGQGASGYNEQFF
.,.,TRBV6-5,TRBJ2-7,TGTGCCAGGCGGAGGTGGTGGTCCTGCTCCTACGAGCAGTACTTC,CARRRWWSCSYEQYF